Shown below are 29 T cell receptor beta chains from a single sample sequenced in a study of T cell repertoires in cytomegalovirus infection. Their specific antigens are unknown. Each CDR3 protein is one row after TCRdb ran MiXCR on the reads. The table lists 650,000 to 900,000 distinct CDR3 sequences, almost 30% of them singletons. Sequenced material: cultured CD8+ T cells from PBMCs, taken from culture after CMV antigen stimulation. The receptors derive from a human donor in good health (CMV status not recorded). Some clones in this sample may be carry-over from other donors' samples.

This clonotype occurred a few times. CDR3 loop: CASSLVYDEQFF. Here the CDR3 DNA reads TGTGCCAGCAGCTTAGTTTACGATGAGCAGTTCTTC. The genes are TRBV7-9 and TRBJ2-1; D not resolved. The CDR3 covers 12 residues. Germline V gene lookup returns CDR1 SEHNR and CDR2 FQNEAQ (reference sequence). V was cut by 1 base and J by 8 bases, with 6 bases left in between.

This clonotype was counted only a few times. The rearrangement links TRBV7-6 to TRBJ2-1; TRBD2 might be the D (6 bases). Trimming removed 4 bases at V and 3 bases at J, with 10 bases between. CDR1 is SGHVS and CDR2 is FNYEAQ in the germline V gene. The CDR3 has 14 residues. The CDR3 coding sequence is TGTGCCAGCAGCTCCGTGGGACTCTACAATGAGCAGTTCTTC. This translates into CASSSVGLYNEQFF. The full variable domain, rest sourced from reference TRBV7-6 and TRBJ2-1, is GAGVSQSPRYKVTKRGQDVALRCDPISGHVSLYWYRQALGQGPEFLTYFNYEAQQDKSGLPNDRFSAERPEGSISTLTIQRTEQRDSAMYRCASSSVGLYNEQFFGPGTRLTVL.

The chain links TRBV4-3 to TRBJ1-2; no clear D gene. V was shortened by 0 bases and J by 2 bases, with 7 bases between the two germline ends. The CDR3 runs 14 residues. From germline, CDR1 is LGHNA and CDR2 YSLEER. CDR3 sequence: CASSQDRANYGYTF. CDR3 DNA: TGCGCCAGCAGCCAAGATCGGGCGAACTATGGCTACACCTTC.

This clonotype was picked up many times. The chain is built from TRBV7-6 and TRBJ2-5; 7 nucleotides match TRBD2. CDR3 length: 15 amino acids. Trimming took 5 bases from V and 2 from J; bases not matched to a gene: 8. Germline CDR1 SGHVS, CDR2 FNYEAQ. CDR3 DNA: TGTGCCAGCAGCATACTAGCGACTCTACAAGAGACCCAGTACTTC. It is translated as CASSILATLQETQYF.

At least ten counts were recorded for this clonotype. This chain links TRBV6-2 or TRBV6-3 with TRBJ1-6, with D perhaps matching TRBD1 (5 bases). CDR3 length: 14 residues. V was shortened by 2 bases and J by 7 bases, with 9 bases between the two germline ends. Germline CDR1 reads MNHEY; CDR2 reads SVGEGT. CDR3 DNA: TGTGCCAGCAGTTACCCCGGGGCCAATTCACCCCTCCACTTT. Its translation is CASSYPGANSPLHF.

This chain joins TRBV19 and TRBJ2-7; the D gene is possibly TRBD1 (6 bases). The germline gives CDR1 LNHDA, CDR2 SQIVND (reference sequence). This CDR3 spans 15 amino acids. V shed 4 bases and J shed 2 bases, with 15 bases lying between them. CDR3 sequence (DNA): TGTGCCAGTAGTACCAGGATGAGGGGGACCTACGAGCAGTACTTC. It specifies CASSTRMRGTYEQYF.

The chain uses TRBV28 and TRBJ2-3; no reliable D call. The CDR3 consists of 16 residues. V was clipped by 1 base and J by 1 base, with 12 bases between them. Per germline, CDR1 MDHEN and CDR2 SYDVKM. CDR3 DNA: TGTGCCAGCAGTTTATCAAGCTCCTATCGCACAGATACGCAGTATTTT. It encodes CASSLSSSYRTDTQYF.

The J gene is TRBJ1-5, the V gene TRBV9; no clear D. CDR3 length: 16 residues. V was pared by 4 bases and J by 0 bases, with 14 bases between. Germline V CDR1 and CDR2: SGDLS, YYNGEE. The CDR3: CASSPRVVYSNQPQHF. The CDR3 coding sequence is TGTGCCAGCAGCCCCCGGGTTGTTTATAGCAATCAGCCCCAGCATTTT.

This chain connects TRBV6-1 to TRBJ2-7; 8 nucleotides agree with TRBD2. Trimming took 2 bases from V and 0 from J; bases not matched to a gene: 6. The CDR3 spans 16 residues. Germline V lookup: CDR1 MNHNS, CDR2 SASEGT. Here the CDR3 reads CASSEKGSGVSYEQYF. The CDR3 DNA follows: TGTGCCAGCAGTGAAAAGGGTAGCGGGGTCTCCTACGAGCAGTACTTC.

CDR3 sequence (DNA): TGTGCCAGCAGTTTCATCCCACAGGCAGATACGCAGTATTTT. This codes for CASSFIPQADTQYF. This rearrangement joins TRBV27 to TRBJ2-3; tentative D call: TRBD1 (5 bases). CDR3 size: 14 residues. Germline V CDR1 and CDR2: MNHEY, SMNVEV (reference sequence). V dropped 3 bases and J dropped 4 bases, with 11 bases sitting between them.

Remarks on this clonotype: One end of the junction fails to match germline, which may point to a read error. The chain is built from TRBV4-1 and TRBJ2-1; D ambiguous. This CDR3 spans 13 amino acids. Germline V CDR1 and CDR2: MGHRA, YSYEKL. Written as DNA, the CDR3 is TGTGCCAGCAGCTACGGCTCCTACAATAAGCAGTTCTTC. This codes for CASSYGSYNKQFF.

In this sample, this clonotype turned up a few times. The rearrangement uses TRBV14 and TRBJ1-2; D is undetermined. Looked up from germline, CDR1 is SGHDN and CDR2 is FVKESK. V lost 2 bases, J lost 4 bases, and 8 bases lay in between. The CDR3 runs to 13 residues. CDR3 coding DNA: TGTGCCAGCAGCCAAACGGTGGGCTATGGCTACACCTTC. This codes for CASSQTVGYGYTF.

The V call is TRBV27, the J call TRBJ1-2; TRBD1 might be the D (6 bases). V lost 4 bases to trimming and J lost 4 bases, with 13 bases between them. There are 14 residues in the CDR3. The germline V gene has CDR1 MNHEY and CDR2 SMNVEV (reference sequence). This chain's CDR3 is CASSWDGGPYGYTF. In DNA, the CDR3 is TGTGCCAGCAGTTGGGATGGGGGCCCCTATGGCTACACCTTC.

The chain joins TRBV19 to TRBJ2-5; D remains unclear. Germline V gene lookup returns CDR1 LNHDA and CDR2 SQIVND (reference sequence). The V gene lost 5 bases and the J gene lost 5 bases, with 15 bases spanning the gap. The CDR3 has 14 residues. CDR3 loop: CASSQGLAYETQYF. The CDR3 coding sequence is TGTGCCAGTAGTCAAGGATTGGCGTATGAGACCCAGTACTTC.

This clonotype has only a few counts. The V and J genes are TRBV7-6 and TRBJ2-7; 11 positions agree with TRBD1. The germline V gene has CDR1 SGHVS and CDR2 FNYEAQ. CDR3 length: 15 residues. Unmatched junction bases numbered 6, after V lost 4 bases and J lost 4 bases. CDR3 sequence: CASSYPGTGGYEQYV. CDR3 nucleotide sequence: TGTGCCAGCAGCTACCCCGGGACAGGGGGATACGAGCAGTACGTC.

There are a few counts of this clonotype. CDR3: CASSSTSKETQYF. The CDR3 nucleotides read TGTGCCAGCAGTTCGACTTCGAAGGAGACCCAGTACTTC. This chain uses TRBV6-2 or TRBV6-3 with TRBJ2-5; D gene ambiguous. The CDR3 contains 13 residues. Trimming cost V 4 bases and J 5 bases, with 11 bases left between them. Germline V gene data show CDR1 as MNHEY and CDR2 as SVGEGT.

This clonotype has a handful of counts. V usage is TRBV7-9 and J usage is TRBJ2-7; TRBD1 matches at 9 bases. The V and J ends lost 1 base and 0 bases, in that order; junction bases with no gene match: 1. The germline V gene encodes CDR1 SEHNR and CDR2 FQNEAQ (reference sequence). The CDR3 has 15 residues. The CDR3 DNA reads TGTGCCAGCAGCTTAGGACAGGGGGTCTCCTACGAGCAGTACTTC. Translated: CASSLGQGVSYEQYF. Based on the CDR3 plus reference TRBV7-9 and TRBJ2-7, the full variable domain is DTGVSQNPRHKITKRGQNVTFRCDPISEHNRLYWYRQTLGQGPEFLTYFQNEAQLEKSRLLSDRFSAERPKGSFSTLEIQRTEQGDSAMYLCASSLGQGVSYEQYFGPGTRLTVT.

Here the CDR3 DNA reads TGTGCCAGCAGCTTACGACAGGCAATCTACGAGCAGTACGTC. As protein: CASSLRQAIYEQYV. This sequence joins TRBV7-3 and TRBJ2-7; a possible D gene is TRBD1 (6 bases). Germline CDR1 reads SGHTA; CDR2 reads FQGTGA. CDR3 length equals 14 residues. Trimming pared 2 bases from V and 3 bases from J, leaving 11 bases between.

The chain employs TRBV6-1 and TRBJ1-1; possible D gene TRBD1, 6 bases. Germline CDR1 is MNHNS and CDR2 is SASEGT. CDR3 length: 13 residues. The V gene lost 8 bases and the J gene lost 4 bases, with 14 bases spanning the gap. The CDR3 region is CASPTGTGTEAFF. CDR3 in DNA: TGTGCCAGCCCAACAGGGACCGGCACTGAAGCTTTCTTT.

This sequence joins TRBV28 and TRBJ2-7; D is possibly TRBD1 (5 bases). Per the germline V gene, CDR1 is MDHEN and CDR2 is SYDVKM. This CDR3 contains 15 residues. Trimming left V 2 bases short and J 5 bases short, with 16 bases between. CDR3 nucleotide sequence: TGTGCCAGCAGTTTAGGGGCAGGCCCTTTGGACGAGCAGTACGTC. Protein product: CASSLGAGPLDEQYV.

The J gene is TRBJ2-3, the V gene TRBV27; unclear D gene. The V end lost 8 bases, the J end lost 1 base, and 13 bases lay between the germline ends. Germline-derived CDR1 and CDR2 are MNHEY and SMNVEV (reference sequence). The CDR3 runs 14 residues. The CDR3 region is CASQRRVGTDTQYF. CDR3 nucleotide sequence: TGTGCCAGCCAACGGAGAGTTGGCACAGATACGCAGTATTTT.

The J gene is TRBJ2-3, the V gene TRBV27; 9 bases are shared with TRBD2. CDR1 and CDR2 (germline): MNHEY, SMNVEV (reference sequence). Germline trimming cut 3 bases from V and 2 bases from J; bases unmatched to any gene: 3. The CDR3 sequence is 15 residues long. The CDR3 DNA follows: TGTGCCAGCAGTTTTCTAGCGGGGCTCACAGATACGCAGTATTTT. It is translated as CASSFLAGLTDTQYF.

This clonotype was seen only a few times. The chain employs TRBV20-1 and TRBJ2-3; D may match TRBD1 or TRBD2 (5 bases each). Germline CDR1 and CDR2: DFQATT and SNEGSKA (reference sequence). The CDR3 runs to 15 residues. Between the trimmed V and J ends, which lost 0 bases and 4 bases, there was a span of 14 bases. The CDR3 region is CSAREPGSQADTQYF. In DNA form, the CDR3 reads TGCAGTGCTAGAGAGCCAGGGAGTCAGGCAGATACGCAGTATTTT.

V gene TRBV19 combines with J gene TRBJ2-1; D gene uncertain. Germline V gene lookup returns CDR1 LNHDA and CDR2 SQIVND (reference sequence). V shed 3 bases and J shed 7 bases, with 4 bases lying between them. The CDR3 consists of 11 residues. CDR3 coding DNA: TGTGCCAGTAGTATGAGGAATGAGCAGTTCTTC. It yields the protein CASSMRNEQFF.

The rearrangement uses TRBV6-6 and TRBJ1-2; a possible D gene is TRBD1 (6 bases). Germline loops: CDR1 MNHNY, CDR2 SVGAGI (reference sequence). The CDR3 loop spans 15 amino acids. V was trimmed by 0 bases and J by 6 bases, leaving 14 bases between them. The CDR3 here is CASSYSSQGFNGYTF. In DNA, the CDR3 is TGTGCCAGCAGTTACTCGTCCCAGGGGTTCAATGGCTACACCTTC.

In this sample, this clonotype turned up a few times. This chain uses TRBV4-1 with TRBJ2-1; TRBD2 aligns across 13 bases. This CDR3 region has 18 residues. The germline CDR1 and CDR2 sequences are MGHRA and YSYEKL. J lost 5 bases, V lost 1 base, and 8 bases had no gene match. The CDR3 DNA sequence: TGCGCCAGCAGCCAAGTGCCCACTAGCGGGGGGGTCGACAATGAGCAGTTCTTC. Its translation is CASSQVPTSGGVDNEQFF.

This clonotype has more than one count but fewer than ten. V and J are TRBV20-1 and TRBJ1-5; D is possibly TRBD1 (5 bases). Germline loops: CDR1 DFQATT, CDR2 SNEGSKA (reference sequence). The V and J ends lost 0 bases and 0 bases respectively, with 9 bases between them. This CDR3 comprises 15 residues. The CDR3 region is CSARDRGGSNQPQHF. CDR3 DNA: TGCAGTGCTAGAGATCGGGGGGGTAGCAATCAGCCCCAGCATTTT.

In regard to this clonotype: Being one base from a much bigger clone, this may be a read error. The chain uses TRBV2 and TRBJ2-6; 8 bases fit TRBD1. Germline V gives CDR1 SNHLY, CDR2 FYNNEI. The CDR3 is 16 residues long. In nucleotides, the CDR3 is TGTGGCAGCAGTGGACGGGGACAGGCTGGGGCCAACGTCCTGACTTTC. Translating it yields CGSSGRGQAGANVLTF.

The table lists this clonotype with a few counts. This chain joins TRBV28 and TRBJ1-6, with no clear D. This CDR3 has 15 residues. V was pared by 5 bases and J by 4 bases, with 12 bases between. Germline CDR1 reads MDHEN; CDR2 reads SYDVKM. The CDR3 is CASSAPGSYNSPLHF. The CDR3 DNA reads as TGTGCCAGCAGTGCGCCGGGATCTTATAATTCACCCCTCCACTTT.